Each of the 19 T cell receptor beta chains below was sequenced from the same sample in a study of blood T cell repertoires in COVID-19. Using immunoSEQ multiplex PCR, the repertoire was profiled, and TCRdb retains in-frame clones only, with some absent. The top ten clones hold about 3.5% of a sample with about 170,000 clones, 86% of them seen once. Sequencing was done on a sample of peripheral blood. Every receptor here comes from a man between 65 and 80 years old with acute or convalescent COVID-19.

This clone was found once. The chain joins TRBV5-4 to TRBJ2-1, with D uncertain. Germline V CDR1 and CDR2: SGHNT, YYREEE (reference sequence). The CDR3 extends over 16 amino acids. V lost 3 bases and J 9 bases, leaving 22 bases between the germline ends. The CDR3 DNA follows: TGTGCCAGCAGCTCGATAGTCTCAGTCAACACGGGTGAGCAGTTCTTC. Encoded protein: CASSSIVSVNTGEQFF.

V usage is TRBV4-3 and J usage is TRBJ2-3; maybe TRBD1 (6 bases). CDR3 length: 14 residues. Germline CDR1 reads LGHNA; CDR2 reads YSLEER. V was trimmed by 1 base and J by 8 bases, leaving 13 bases between them. CDR3 sequence reads: CASSQGGQGVTQYF. DNA of the CDR3: TGCGCCAGCAGCCAAGGGGGGCAGGGAGTTACGCAGTATTTT.

This clone has just one count. Sequence at one end of the junction differs from germline and may be a read error. The chain joins TRBV9 to TRBJ2-7; D remains unclear. CDR1 and CDR2 from the germline V gene are SGDLS and YYNGEE. There are 14 residues in the CDR3. The CDR3 nucleotides are TGTGCCAGCAGCGTAGGACTTTCCTCCGACGAGCAGTACTTC. Its protein is CASSVGLSSDEQYF.

This clone was counted once. The chain uses TRBV18 and TRBJ2-2; the match to TRBD2 covers 7 bases. Germline-derived CDR1 and CDR2 are KGHSH and LQKENI. The CDR3 contains 15 residues. V shed 3 bases, J shed 1 base, and the junction held 2 bases outside the gene matches. CDR3 protein: CASSPLAENTGELFF. The CDR3 bases are TGTGCCAGCTCACCTCTAGCGGAGAACACCGGGGAGCTGTTTTTT. Complete variable domain (other parts from reference TRBV18 and TRBJ2-2): NAGVMQNPRHLVRRRGQEARLRCSPMKGHSHVYWYRQLPEEGLKFMVYLQKENIIDESGMPKERFSAEFPKEGPSILRIQQVVRGDSAAYFCASSPLAENTGELFFGEGSRLTVL.

The gene calls are TRBV10-1 and TRBJ2-3; D perhaps matches TRBD1 (6 bases). CDR3 length: 14 amino acids. Trimming cost V 5 bases and J 0 bases, with 9 bases left between them. The germline V gene encodes CDR1 WNHNN and CDR2 SYGVQD (reference sequence). CDR3 bases: TGCGCCAGCAGTTGGACAGCAAGCACAGATACGCAGTATTTT. This encodes CASSWTASTDTQYF.

The chain joins TRBV5-6 to TRBJ1-4; perhaps TRBD1 as D (5 bases). The V gene's germline CDR1 is SGHDT and CDR2 YYEEEE. V was cut by 8 bases and J by 0 bases, with 14 bases left in between. The CDR3 runs to 15 residues. The CDR3 DNA reads TGTGCCAGTCGAGAGGAGGGGACAACTAATGAAAAACTGTTTTTT. This gives the protein CASREEGTTNEKLFF. Filled out from reference TRBV5-6 and TRBJ1-4, the complete variable domain reads DAGVTQSPTHLIKTRGQQVTLRCSPKSGHDTVSWYQQALGQGPQFIFQYYEEEERQRGNFPDRFSGHQFPNYSSELNVNALLLGDSALYLCASREEGTTNEKLFFGSGTQLSVL.

The DNA of the CDR3 is TGTGCCAGCAGTGCGGGCGGCAGGGGAGGGAATCAGCCCCAGCATTTT. Translated: CASSAGGRGGNQPQHF. The chain recombines TRBV28 with TRBJ1-5; tentatively, D is TRBD1 (6 bases). CDR1 is MDHEN and CDR2 is SYDVKM in the germline V gene. CDR3 length equals 16 residues. Trimming took off 5 bases at V and 4 bases at J, with 18 bases between the two ends.

The chain recombines TRBV27 with TRBJ1-6, with TRBD1 matching over 7 bases. Germline V gives CDR1 MNHEY, CDR2 SMNVEV (reference sequence). The CDR3 contains 13 residues. V dropped 10 bases and J dropped 7; count of bases not matched to a gene: 7. The CDR3 protein is CATTGERNSPLHF. DNA of the CDR3: TGTGCCACTACAGGGGAGAGGAATTCACCCCTCCACTTT.

The rearrangement joins TRBV28 to TRBJ2-5; no reliable D call. The CDR3 spans 13 residues. Per the germline V gene, CDR1 is MDHEN and CDR2 is SYDVKM. The ends were cut back, 2 bases at V and 2 bases at J, with 6 bases in the middle. DNA of the CDR3: TGTGCCAGCAGTTTACCCCCGCAAGAGACCCAGTACTTC. This encodes CASSLPPQETQYF.

The V call is TRBV15, the J call TRBJ1-3; 9 nucleotides agree with TRBD1. Trimming at V came to 5 bases and at J to 0 bases, leaving 5 bases not matched to a gene. Looked up from germline, CDR1 is LNHNV and CDR2 is YYDKDF (reference sequence). The CDR3 totals 16 residues. The CDR3 DNA reads TGTGCCACCAGCGGACAGGGGCCCCCCTCTGGAAACACCATATATTTT. The encoded protein is CATSGQGPPSGNTIYF. The whole variable domain, remainder taken from reference TRBV15 and TRBJ1-3, is DAMVIQNPRYQVTQFGKPVTLSCSQTLNHNVMYWYQQKSSQAPKLLFHYYDKDFNNEADTPDNFQSRRPNTSFCFLDIRSPGLGDTAMYLCATSGQGPPSGNTIYFGEGSWLTVV.

The V call is TRBV5-1, the J call TRBJ2-7, with 7 positions matching TRBD1. Trimming took 3 bases from V and 4 from J; bases not matched to a gene: 10. Germline CDR1 SGHRS, CDR2 YFSETQ. The CDR3 length is 15 residues. The CDR3 loop is CASSWTLGQIYEQYF. CDR3 sequence (DNA): TGCGCCAGCAGCTGGACCTTGGGACAGATTTACGAGCAGTACTTC. The full variable domain, with the rest looked up from reference TRBV5-1 and TRBJ2-7, is KAGVTQTPRYLIKTRGQQVTLSCSPISGHRSVSWYQQTPGQGLQFLFEYFSETQRNKGNFPGRFSGRQFSNSRSEMNVSTLELGDSALYLCASSWTLGQIYEQYFGPGTRLTVT.

The chain links TRBV21-1 to TRBJ2-7; TRBD2, as called in the table, went unchecked against the DNA. TRBV21-1 is shown as a pseudogene. This CDR3 is 11 amino acids long. The CDR3 DNA sequence: TGTGTCAGCAGCCTCCGGGGGGGGCCGGGAGTC. It specifies CVSSLRGGPGV.

This sequence joins TRBV27 and TRBJ2-1, with a weak D call TRBD1 (6 bases). V was cut by 5 bases and J by 5 bases, with 13 bases left in between. Germline CDR1 MNHEY, CDR2 SMNVEV (reference sequence). The CDR3 is made up of 14 amino acids. The CDR3 nucleotides read TGTGCCAGCAGTCATAGGACAGCCAACAATGAGCAGTTCTTC. The encoded protein is CASSHRTANNEQFF.

The CDR3 sequence is CASSLPRVETQYF. The CDR3 region has the DNA TGCGCCAGCAGCTTGCCCAGGGTCGAGACCCAGTACTTC. The rearrangement uses TRBV5-1 and TRBJ2-5; D is possibly TRBD1 (5 bases). Trimming removed 1 base from V and 5 bases from J, with 9 bases in between. Germline V gene data show CDR1 as SGHRS and CDR2 as YFSETQ. This CDR3 region has 13 residues. Looking up the rest from reference TRBV5-1 and TRBJ2-5 gives the full variable domain: KAGVTQTPRYLIKTRGQQVTLSCSPISGHRSVSWYQQTPGQGLQFLFEYFSETQRNKGNFPGRFSGRQFSNSRSEMNVSTLELGDSALYLCASSLPRVETQYFGPGTRLLVL.

This chain links TRBV18 with TRBJ1-2; D is undetermined. Germline V gene lookup returns CDR1 KGHSH and CDR2 LQKENI. V was pared by 2 bases and J by 8 bases, with 18 bases between. The CDR3 covers 15 residues. CDR3 nucleotide sequence: TGTGCCAGCTCACCAAACCTGGCACAGCCTTGGGGCTACACCTTC. This encodes CASSPNLAQPWGYTF.

This chain joins TRBV5-1 and TRBJ2-1; 10 bases line up with TRBD2. The germline CDR1 and CDR2 sequences are SGHRS and YFSETQ. After removal of 7 bases from V and 5 bases from J, the junction contained 6 bases not matched to a gene. This CDR3 contains 14 residues. The CDR3 region has the DNA TGCGCCAGCTTCGGGACTAGCGTTGACAATGAGCAGTTCTTC. Translated, it gives CASFGTSVDNEQFF.

The chain joins TRBV6-2 or TRBV6-3 to TRBJ2-6, with D possibly matching TRBD1 (5 bases). The germline gives CDR1 MNHEY, CDR2 SVGEGT. V lost 5 bases and J lost 2, with 10 bases in between. The CDR3 sequence is 15 residues long. The CDR3 is CASSHPGTGANVLTF. The CDR3 coding sequence is TGTGCCAGCAGTCACCCAGGGACTGGGGCCAACGTCCTGACTTTC.

In nucleotides, the CDR3 is TGTGCCAGCTCACCGGGACAGGTTAGTCAGCCCCAGCATTTT. Translated, it gives CASSPGQVSQPQHF. V gene TRBV18 combines with J gene TRBJ1-5, with 8 positions matching TRBD1. Germline CDR1 reads KGHSH; CDR2 reads LQKENI. J was trimmed by 6 bases and V by 3 bases; bases with no gene match: 4. The CDR3 loop spans 14 amino acids.

A few counts support this clone. The V call is TRBV9, the J call TRBJ2-7; D is perhaps TRBD2 (6 bases). This CDR3 has 14 residues. Trimming cost V 3 bases and J 3 bases, with 13 bases left between them. Per germline, CDR1 SGDLS and CDR2 YYNGEE. The CDR3 bases are TGTGCCAGCAGCGCCGGGACTCGGAACTACGAGCAGTACTTC. Translated: CASSAGTRNYEQYF.